This T cell receptor beta chain came from a study of OX40 agonist ivuxolimab in advanced cancers. Study context: Patients receiving dose escalation had hepatocellular carcinoma, melanoma, renal cell or head and neck cancer. The study reported partial responses in three patients: one hepatocellular carcinoma, two cutaneous melanoma.

V lost 7 bases and J 0 bases, leaving 11 bases between the germline ends. The germline V gene has CDR1 SGHRS and CDR2 YFSETQ. CDR3 length equals 14 residues. The timepoints at which blood was sampled were baseline, cycle 4 day 1, and cycle 7 day 1. Data came from immunoSEQ multiplex PCR; TCRdb stores just in-frame clones and leaves some out. The data show 65,000 to 95,000 clones, approximately 90% seen once. The source was CD4+ or CD8+ T cells sorted from blood, collected in a trial of the OX40 agonist ivuxolimab. The chain joins TRBV5-1 to TRBJ2-1; D uncertain. The receptor was isolated from an adult with an advanced solid tumor such as melanoma, head and neck, liver or kidney cancer. CDR3 protein: CASGIPSSYNEQFF. The CDR3 nucleotides read TGCGCCAGCGGGATCCCGAGCTCCTACAATGAGCAGTTCTTC.